These 22 T cell receptor beta chains came from one sample sequenced in a study of Ad26.COV2.S vaccination and SARS-CoV-2 variants. Treatment noted: 15 to 20 received Ad26.COV2.S at low or high dose, single or two shots; roughly five received placebo; per-sample allocation not given. Sampling was done on day 63 after the first vaccine or placebo injection. Sequenced by immunoSEQ multiplex PCR; TCRdb stores in-frame clones only, minus some. The sample carries 300,000 to 350,000 clones, around 89% recorded once. The sequences come from peripheral blood, collected in a trial of Ad26.COV2.S vaccine versus placebo. The origin of the receptors is a person between 18 and 59 years old who received the Ad26.COV2.S COVID-19 vaccine or a placebo.

This clone was detected a few times. The chain links TRBV29-1 to TRBJ1-5, with 7 bases matching TRBD1. The CDR3 has 13 amino acids. The J segment lost 3 bases and the V segment lost 5 bases, leaving 4 bases of the junction unmatched. Germline assignment: CDR1 SQVTM and CDR2 ANQGSEA. The CDR3 sequence: CSVRQGFNQPQHF. The CDR3 DNA is TGCAGCGTTCGACAGGGCTTCAATCAGCCCCAGCATTTT. Filled out from reference TRBV29-1 and TRBJ1-5, the complete variable domain reads SAVISQKPSRDICQRGTSLTIQCQVDSQVTMMFWYRQQPGQSLTLIATANQGSEATYESGFVIDKFPISRPNLTFSTLTVSNMSPEDSSIYLCSVRQGFNQPQHFGDGTRLSIL.

The rearrangement joins TRBV19 to TRBJ1-1, with 8 bases lining up with TRBD1. CDR3 length: 16 amino acids. Per the germline V gene, CDR1 is LNHDA and CDR2 is SQIVND (reference sequence). V gave up 2 bases and J gave up 0 bases; unmatched junction bases: 5. CDR3 region: CASSIQGAFLNTEAFF. CDR3 DNA: TGTGCCAGTAGTATACAGGGGGCTTTTCTGAACACTGAAGCTTTCTTT.

This chain links TRBV29-1 with TRBJ2-1; D might be TRBD2 (5 bases). CDR1 is SQVTM, CDR2 ANQGSEA, per germline. The CDR3 runs 13 residues. Trimming shortened V by 1 base and J by 11 bases, and 15 bases separated the two germline ends. CDR3 nucleotides: TGCAGCGTTGAAGCCCCCTCGGGGATGAAGCAGTTCTTC. Translated, it gives CSVEAPSGMKQFF.

The rearrangement joins TRBV7-8 to TRBJ2-1, with 8 bases fitting TRBD1. CDR1 and CDR2 from the germline V gene are SGHVS and FQNEAQ. V shed 4 bases, J shed 7 bases, and the junction held 12 bases outside the gene matches. The CDR3 runs 16 residues. The CDR3 nucleotides are TGTGCCAGCAGCTGGGGGACGGACAGGGTTTCAAATGAGCAGTTCTTC. Protein product: CASSWGTDRVSNEQFF.

The chain recombines TRBV20-1 with TRBJ2-7; D is perhaps TRBD2 (5 bases). The CDR3 has 14 amino acids. V was pared by 3 bases and J by 7 bases, with 19 bases between. The germline gives CDR1 DFQATT, CDR2 SNEGSKA (reference sequence). The CDR3 DNA is TGCAGTGCTAGTACCCAGACCGGGATGCGGGAGCAGTACTTC. Protein product: CSASTQTGMREQYF.

This clone was counted a single time. V usage is TRBV7-3 and J usage is TRBJ2-2; 9 bases fit TRBD1. Per germline, CDR1 SGHTA and CDR2 FQGTGA. V was clipped by 5 bases and J by 8 bases; unmatched bases: 12. This CDR3 comprises 16 residues. In DNA form, the CDR3 reads TGTGCCAGCAGCCCCGTTGGCACAGGGGGCTTGGGGGAGCTGTTTTTT. This sequence encodes CASSPVGTGGLGELFF.

This sequence joins TRBV7-6 and TRBJ2-3; D might be TRBD1 (5 bases). The germline CDR1 and CDR2 sequences are SGHVS and FNYEAQ. V was pared by 5 bases and J by 4 bases, with 13 bases between. The CDR3 runs to 14 residues. Here the CDR3 DNA reads TGTGCCAGCAGCCCTAACTCAGGGTCAGATACGCAGTATTTT. Translated, it gives CASSPNSGSDTQYF.

The chain employs TRBV19 and TRBJ1-5; D not resolved. V was shortened by 7 bases and J by 4 bases, with 17 bases between the two germline ends. The CDR3 contains 15 residues. Germline V gene lookup returns CDR1 LNHDA and CDR2 SQIVND (reference sequence). In DNA form, the CDR3 reads TGTGCCAGTATCCCCCGCAATTCCTTAAATCAGCCCCAGCATTTT. This encodes CASIPRNSLNQPQHF. The full variable domain, rest sourced from reference TRBV19 and TRBJ1-5, is DGGITQSPKYLFRKEGQNVTLSCEQNLNHDAMYWYRQDPGQGLRLIYYSQIVNDFQKGDIAEGYSVSREKKESFPLTVTSAQKNPTAFYLCASIPRNSLNQPQHFGDGTRLSIL.

The chain has TRBV6-4 and TRBJ2-3; 10 bases are shared with TRBD1. This CDR3 has 15 residues. Germline trimming cut 5 bases from V and 6 bases from J; bases unmatched to any gene: 8. Germline V gene sequence: CDR1 MRHNA, CDR2 SNTAGT. The CDR3: CASSFRTGGLDTQYF. As DNA, the CDR3 is TGTGCCAGCAGTTTCCGGACAGGGGGATTGGATACGCAGTATTTT.

The J gene is TRBJ2-2, the V gene TRBV15; TRBD2 matches at 8 bases. The CDR3 length is 17 residues. Germline CDR1 LNHNV, CDR2 YYDKDF (reference sequence). V gave up 1 base and J gave up 4 bases; unmatched junction bases: 8. CDR3 in amino acids: CATSRGWAGGSTGELFF. CDR3 in DNA: TGTGCCACCAGCAGAGGATGGGCGGGGGGAAGCACCGGGGAGCTGTTTTTT.

The rearrangement joins TRBV19 to TRBJ2-2, with D uncertain. Trimming took off 3 bases at V and 1 base at J, with 12 bases between the two ends. Germline V gene sequence: CDR1 LNHDA, CDR2 SQIVND (reference sequence). The CDR3 has 16 residues. The CDR3 nucleotides are TGTGCCAGTAGTATTGTTCCGGGCCAGAACACCGGGGAGCTGTTTTTT. This codes for CASSIVPGQNTGELFF. Looking up the rest from reference TRBV19 and TRBJ2-2 gives the full variable domain: DGGITQSPKYLFRKEGQNVTLSCEQNLNHDAMYWYRQDPGQGLRLIYYSQIVNDFQKGDIAEGYSVSREKKESFPLTVTSAQKNPTAFYLCASSIVPGQNTGELFFGEGSRLTVL.

J is TRBJ1-1 and V is TRBV7-8, with 7 bases identical to TRBD1. V lost 2 bases and J lost 4; bases outside the gene matches: 19. Germline CDR1 reads SGHVS; CDR2 reads FQNEAQ. This CDR3 contains 19 residues. Written as DNA, the CDR3 is TGTGCCAGCAGCTTATTGTGGGATGGGTCAGGGGGGGTGAGCACTGAAGCTTTCTTT. Amino acids: CASSLLWDGSGGVSTEAFF. Supplemented by reference TRBV7-8 and TRBJ1-1, the full variable domain reads GAGVSQSPRYKVAKRGQDVALRCDPISGHVSLFWYQQALGQGPEFLTYFQNEAQLDKSGLPSDRFFAERPEGSVSTLKIQRTQQEDSAVYLCASSLLWDGSGGVSTEAFFGQGTRLTVV.

J is TRBJ2-7 and V is TRBV28, with unresolved D. Per germline, CDR1 MDHEN and CDR2 SYDVKM. The CDR3 covers 13 residues. Trimming shortened V by 6 bases and J by 3 bases, and 12 bases separated the two germline ends. The chain's CDR3 is CASRPPFSYEQYF. Here the CDR3 DNA reads TGTGCCAGCAGACCTCCGTTCAGCTACGAGCAGTACTTC.

This clone was seen at least ten times. The rearrangement links TRBV6-4 to TRBJ2-2; no reliable D call. The CDR3 is 13 residues long. V was clipped by 3 bases and J by 9 bases, with 11 bases between them. Germline V gives CDR1 MRHNA, CDR2 SNTAGT. The chain's CDR3 is CASSEDESRELFF. The CDR3 DNA reads as TGTGCCAGCAGTGAGGACGAAAGTCGGGAGCTGTTTTTT.

V gene TRBV6-2 or TRBV6-3 combines with J gene TRBJ1-5; possibly TRBD1 for D (5 bases). Trimming pared 0 bases from V and 3 bases from J, leaving 9 bases between. The CDR3 has 15 residues. Germline loops: CDR1 MNHEY, CDR2 SVGEGT. CDR3 sequence: CASSYSAGTNQPQHF. In DNA, the CDR3 is TGTGCCAGCAGTTACTCAGCAGGGACCAATCAGCCCCAGCATTTT.

The chain employs TRBV5-4 and TRBJ1-6, with D tentatively TRBD1 (6 bases). Germline V gives CDR1 SGHNT, CDR2 YYREEE (reference sequence). The CDR3 consists of 17 residues. V was trimmed by 4 bases and J by 8 bases, leaving 22 bases between them. The CDR3 bases are TGTGCCAGCAGCCGGGCGGGCGGGGGCGCAAGATATTCACCCCTCCACTTT. It encodes CASSRAGGGARYSPLHF.

The chain recombines TRBV21-1 with TRBJ1-2. TRBV21-1 corresponds to a pseudogene. CDR3 length: 16 residues. CDR3 loop: CASSRQHRGRNYGYTF. Here the CDR3 DNA reads TGTGCCAGCAGTAGACAGCATCGGGGGAGAAACTATGGCTACACCTTC.

The V and J genes are TRBV27 and TRBJ1-2; D remains unclear. The V gene's germline CDR1 is MNHEY and CDR2 SMNVEV (reference sequence). This CDR3 has 15 residues. The germline V and J ends were trimmed by 4 bases and 1 base, with 13 bases remaining between them. CDR3 nucleotides: TGTGCCAGCAGTTCGACTCCAATCTTTAACTATGGCTACACCTTC. Its protein is CASSSTPIFNYGYTF.

This chain connects TRBV2 to TRBJ2-7; a weak D match, TRBD1 (6 bases). Germline lookup yields CDR1 SNHLY and CDR2 FYNNEI. There are 16 residues in the CDR3. V was trimmed by 3 bases and J by 1 base, leaving 16 bases between them. The CDR3 DNA is TGTGCCAGCAGTGACTATGGGGGACACATGTCCTACGAGCAGTACTTC. It specifies CASSDYGGHMSYEQYF.

J is TRBJ1-1 and V is TRBV11-1; 7 nucleotides line up with TRBD1. CDR1 is SGHAT, CDR2 FQDESV, per germline (reference sequence). The J segment lost 4 bases and the V segment lost 1 base, leaving 3 bases of the junction unmatched. The length of the CDR3 is 14 residues. DNA for the CDR3: TGTGCCAGCAGCTTAGGTCGGGACAGCACTGAAGCTTTCTTT. It translates to CASSLGRDSTEAFF. The entire variable domain, with the rest obtained from reference TRBV11-1 and TRBJ1-1, is as follows: EAEVAQSPRYKITEKSQAVAFWCDPISGHATLYWYRQILGQGPELLVQFQDESVVDDSQLPKDRFSAERLKGVDSTLKIQPAELGDSAMYLCASSLGRDSTEAFFGQGTRLTVV.

The rearrangement links TRBV19 to TRBJ2-5; TRBD2 matches at 8 bases. This CDR3 comprises 16 residues. The junction had 10 bases not matched to a gene; V was cut back by 5 bases and J by 2 bases. From germline, CDR1 is LNHDA and CDR2 SQIVND (reference sequence). CDR3 sequence reads: CASSATGGAPQETQYF. The CDR3 nucleotides are TGTGCCAGTAGTGCTACGGGGGGGGCCCCTCAAGAGACCCAGTACTTC.

The chain employs TRBV19 and TRBJ1-4; D is uncertain. The CDR3 is 15 amino acids. CDR1 LNHDA and CDR2 SQIVND come from the germline V gene (reference sequence). The V and J ends lost 1 base and 4 bases respectively, with 10 bases between them. The CDR3 loop is CASSIGGIGNEKLFF. CDR3 sequence (DNA): TGTGCCAGTAGTATAGGAGGGATAGGTAATGAAAAACTGTTTTTT.